The 25 T cell receptor beta chains in this list originate from one sample, sequenced in a study of CD8+ T cells in alopecia areata. As to treatment: oral pan-JAK inhibitor, 5-10 mg twice daily. Sequencing relied on a cDNA template that was reverse transcribed from extracted RNA. Produced via immunoSEQ multiplex PCR; TCRdb's table is partial and in-frame only. Of some 220,000 clones in the sample, about 58% were seen once. This specimen was CD4+ T cells sorted from blood, taken at week 4, from a patient treated with tofacitinib. Every receptor here comes from a human donor with alopecia areata.

This clone has a handful of counts. The chain is built from TRBV28 and TRBJ1-1, with 7 bases matching TRBD1. The CDR3 is 14 residues long. The V gene end was trimmed by 8 bases and the J gene end by 3 bases; junction bases not matched to a gene: 9. Germline CDR1 MDHEN, CDR2 SYDVKM. CDR3 region: CASRTTGLDTEAFF. In DNA, the CDR3 is TGTGCCAGCCGTACGACAGGGTTGGACACTGAAGCTTTCTTT.

This rearrangement joins TRBV6-5 to TRBJ1-1, with no clear D. The CDR3 has 13 residues. Trimming took off 8 bases at V and 0 bases at J, with 10 bases between the two ends. Germline CDR1 is MNHEY and CDR2 is SVGAGI. This CDR3 reads CASALKLNTEAFF. CDR3 DNA sequence: TGTGCCAGCGCCCTGAAGCTGAACACTGAAGCTTTCTTT.

This clone was counted between two and nine times. V gene TRBV19 combines with J gene TRBJ1-1; no clear D. CDR3 length equals 14 residues. Germline V gene lookup returns CDR1 LNHDA and CDR2 SQIVND (reference sequence). The V end lost 4 bases, the J end lost 4 bases, and 13 bases lay between the germline ends. The DNA of the CDR3 is TGTGCCAGTAGTAGGGGTTCCCGACCCACTGAAGCTTTCTTT. Encoded protein: CASSRGSRPTEAFF.

The V call is TRBV15, the J call TRBJ1-2, with no clear D. CDR3 length equals 13 residues. V was clipped by 1 base and J by 7 bases, with 10 bases between them. Germline CDR1 reads LNHNV; CDR2 reads YYDKDF (reference sequence). CDR3 DNA: TGTGCCACCAGCAGAGTCGGGGTGGGTGGCTACACCTTC. This codes for CATSRVGVGGYTF.

The chain links TRBV30 to TRBJ1-4, with 8 positions matching TRBD1. Germline V gives CDR1 GTSNPN, CDR2 SVGIG (reference sequence). With V trimmed by 3 bases and J by 5 bases, 8 bases remained unmatched. The CDR3 totals 15 residues. Written as DNA, the CDR3 is TGTGCCTGGAGCCTCGGACAGGGTGAAAATGAAAAACTGTTTTTT. Its protein product is CAWSLGQGENEKLFF.

This clone showed up many times. This chain joins TRBV7-2 and TRBJ2-3; D is perhaps TRBD1 (6 bases). The CDR3 spans 14 residues. Deletions cut 5 bases from V and 1 base from J, with 10 bases between. Germline V lookup: CDR1 SGHTA, CDR2 FQGNSA. The DNA of the CDR3 is TGTGCCAGCAGCCCCCCAGGGGGCACAGATACGCAGTATTTT. It encodes CASSPPGGTDTQYF.

The CDR3, as DNA: TGCAGCGCCCTCAACGTATTAGGGCGAGAGACCCAGTACTTC. Translating it yields CSALNVLGRETQYF. The genes are TRBV29-1 and TRBJ2-5, with D unresolved. Trimming left V 7 bases short and J 4 bases short, with 19 bases between. Germline CDR1 is SQVTM and CDR2 is ANQGSEA. The CDR3 length is 14 residues.

This clone was seen only a few times. The chain carries TRBV14 and TRBJ2-2; 9 bases are shared with TRBD1. The CDR3 has 16 amino acids. Germline loops: CDR1 SGHDN, CDR2 FVKESK. V lost 4 bases to trimming and J lost 5 bases; unmatched junction nucleotides: 8. In DNA, the CDR3 is TGTGCCAGCAGCCCCCGGACAGGGGCAGGGACCGGGGAGCTGTTTTTT. Its translation: CASSPRTGAGTGELFF.

There are a few counts of this clone. J is TRBJ2-4 and V is TRBV7-2, with 11 bases matching TRBD1. The length of the CDR3 is 15 residues. V trimming: 5 bases; J trimming: 6 bases; junction bases outside the gene matches: 6. Germline values: CDR1 SGHTA, CDR2 FQGNSA. CDR3 bases: TGTGCCAGCAGCCCCGGACAGGGGGCTCTAAACATTCAGTACTTC. Protein sequence: CASSPGQGALNIQYF.

This clone was observed a few times. The gene calls are TRBV6-4 and TRBJ2-3; 14 nucleotides match TRBD2. The CDR3 totals 15 residues. J was trimmed by 6 bases and V by 5 bases; bases with no gene match: 4. The V gene's germline CDR1 is MRHNA and CDR2 SNTAGT. The chain's CDR3 is CASSPTSGGADTQYF. Here the CDR3 DNA reads TGTGCCAGCAGTCCGACTAGCGGGGGGGCGGATACGCAGTATTTT.

This clone has just a few counts. The rearrangement links TRBV27 to TRBJ1-5; D gene uncertain. Germline V gene data show CDR1 as MNHEY and CDR2 as SMNVEV (reference sequence). The V end was cut by 4 bases, the J end by 5 bases, with 9 bases between. The CDR3 is made up of 13 amino acids. The CDR3 sequence is CASSSAGHQPQHF. The DNA of the CDR3 is TGTGCCAGCAGTTCCGCAGGACATCAGCCCCAGCATTTT.

The chain combines TRBV29-1 with TRBJ1-4; D perhaps matches TRBD1 (5 bases). Germline assignment: CDR1 SQVTM and CDR2 ANQGSEA. Trimming stripped 4 bases from V and 0 bases from J, with 12 bases between. The CDR3 is made up of 15 amino acids. The CDR3 bases are TGCAGCGTTGCGGGGGGGACCACAACTAATGAAAAACTGTTTTTT. It encodes CSVAGGTTTNEKLFF.

The chain uses TRBV9 and TRBJ1-2; D is perhaps TRBD1 (6 bases). Per the germline V gene, CDR1 is SGDLS and CDR2 is YYNGEE. V was cut by 3 bases and J by 2 bases, with 11 bases left in between. CDR3 length equals 14 residues. The CDR3 is CASSGRTANYGYTF. DNA of the CDR3: TGTGCCAGCAGCGGTAGGACAGCCAACTATGGCTACACCTTC.

The chain employs TRBV11-2 and TRBJ2-1, with D hard to call. This CDR3 has 14 amino acids. Between the trimmed V and J ends, which lost 2 bases and 9 bases, there was a span of 14 bases. From germline, CDR1 is SGHAT and CDR2 FQNNGV. CDR3 in DNA: TGTGCCAGCAGCTTACACCCACTTGGTGTTGAGCAGTTCTTC. Protein: CASSLHPLGVEQFF.

The chain uses TRBV7-2 and TRBJ1-1, with D unresolved. The CDR3 is 13 amino acids. Germline V gene sequence: CDR1 SGHTA, CDR2 FQGNSA. V was shortened by 3 bases and J by 8 bases, with 13 bases between the two germline ends. The CDR3 nucleotides read TGTGCCAGCAGCTTGGACCCCACGGGGGAAGCTTTCTTT. It yields the protein CASSLDPTGEAFF.

The chain links TRBV14 to TRBJ2-7; 7 nucleotides agree with TRBD1. CDR1 is SGHDN, CDR2 FVKESK, per germline. Germline trimming cut 0 bases from V and 4 bases from J; bases unmatched to any gene: 3. The CDR3 is made up of 14 amino acids. CDR3 residues: CASSQDWTGYEQYF. The DNA for the CDR3 is TGTGCCAGCAGCCAAGATTGGACAGGTTACGAGCAGTACTTC.

This clone was seen a few times. The chain couples TRBV29-1 to TRBJ2-3; 7 nucleotides align to TRBD1. The CDR3 totals 13 residues. V shed 7 bases and J 4 bases; nucleotides not matched to a gene: 8. The germline V gene encodes CDR1 SQVTM and CDR2 ANQGSEA. The CDR3 reads CSARQGGADTQYF. As DNA, the CDR3 is TGCAGCGCTCGACAGGGTGGGGCAGATACGCAGTATTTT.

The chain is built from TRBV18 and TRBJ2-7, with a possible D match to TRBD2 (5 bases). Germline lookup yields CDR1 KGHSH and CDR2 LQKENI. The length of the CDR3 is 13 residues. V was shortened by 6 bases and J by 0 bases, with 9 bases between the two germline ends. CDR3 protein: CASSPGNSYEQYF. Here the CDR3 DNA reads TGTGCCAGCTCCCCCGGGAACTCCTACGAGCAGTACTTC.

CDR3 nucleotides: TGTGCCAGCAGCTCCAGATCCGAGACCCAGTACTTC. Protein product: CASSSRSETQYF. The chain employs TRBV7-2 and TRBJ2-5; no firm D call. The V end was cut by 4 bases, the J end by 5 bases, with 8 bases between. The CDR3 runs to 12 residues. Germline V gene sequence: CDR1 SGHTA, CDR2 FQGNSA.

CDR3 sequence (DNA): TGCAGCGTTGCGGGACAATACTACGAGCAGTACTTC. Protein product: CSVAGQYYEQYF. The chain couples TRBV29-1 to TRBJ2-7, with a possible D match to TRBD1 (6 bases). The V end lost 4 bases, the J end lost 3 bases, and 10 bases lay between the germline ends. The germline CDR1 and CDR2 sequences are SQVTM and ANQGSEA. CDR3 length: 12 residues.

The J gene is TRBJ2-5, the V gene TRBV25-1, with D possibly TRBD1 on 5 matching bases. Looked up from germline, CDR1 is MGHDK and CDR2 is SYGVNS. The CDR3 totals 11 residues. The V gene lost 6 bases and the J gene lost 4 bases, with 6 bases spanning the gap. The CDR3 is CASRGRETQYF. In DNA, the CDR3 is TGTGCCAGCAGGGGGCGAGAGACCCAGTACTTC.

This clone was observed a single time. The V call is TRBV7-7, the J call TRBJ2-1; D ambiguous. This CDR3 is 13 amino acids long. The ends were cut back, 5 bases at V and 10 bases at J, with 15 bases in the middle. CDR1 and CDR2 (germline): SSHAT, FNYEAQ (reference sequence). CDR3 nucleotides: TGTGCCAGCAGCCCTACCATAAAAGGCGAGCAGTTCTTC. This encodes CASSPTIKGEQFF.

This clone was counted a few times. The chain joins TRBV27 to TRBJ1-1, with D unclear. Germline-derived CDR1 and CDR2 are MNHEY and SMNVEV (reference sequence). This CDR3 contains 13 residues. V gave up 2 bases and J gave up 4 bases, with 8 bases separating them. The CDR3 reads CASSLRSVTEAFF. CDR3 bases: TGTGCCAGCAGTTTAAGGTCTGTCACTGAAGCTTTCTTT.

CDR3 nucleotide sequence: TGTGCCAGCAGCTTGAAGTCTGGGGAGCTGTTTTTT. Protein sequence: CASSLKSGELFF. The chain joins TRBV5-6 to TRBJ2-2; D not resolved. Germline-derived CDR1 and CDR2 are SGHDT and YYEEEE. The V gene lost 1 base and the J gene lost 8 bases, with 6 bases spanning the gap. The CDR3 contains 12 residues.

This chain connects TRBV29-1 to TRBJ2-7; possible D gene TRBD1, 7 bases. Germline loops: CDR1 SQVTM, CDR2 ANQGSEA. Trimming pared 5 bases from V and 6 bases from J, leaving 14 bases between. The CDR3 spans 12 residues. This CDR3 is CSVTRGETEQYF. CDR3 bases: TGCAGCGTTACCAGGGGGGAAACCGAGCAGTACTTC.